A selection of T cell receptor beta chains follows, all from one sample in a study of cytomegalovirus exposure and HLA in healthy donors. TCRdb's table, derived via immunoSEQ multiplex PCR, lists solely in-frame clones and lacks some. The table records about 160,000 clones, 80% of them present only once. The sequencing input was PBMCs. The receptors were gathered from a man aged 30 to 45 in good health and CMV-seronegative. CDR3s include the opening cysteine and the closing phenylalanine or tryptophan. D genes are given only for firm matches. Only part of the rows carry a size: once, few, many, or a class if the clone is expanded.

TRBV4-3,.,TRBJ1-1,.,CASSQDMSSREAFF,TGCGCCAGCAGCCAAGATATGTCTAGCAGGGAAGCTTTCTTT
TRBV7-2,.,TRBJ1-4,TRBD1,CASSPDRGGAEKLFF,TGTGCCAGCAGCCCTGACAGGGGCGGGGCCGAAAAACTGTTTTTT
TRBV5-1,.,TRBJ2-3,.,CASKTWGGIDTQYF,TGCGCCAGCAAGACGTGGGGGGGCATAGATACGCAGTATTTT
TRBV30,few,TRBJ2-5,TRBD1,CAWSPDRVVGETQYF,TGTGCCTGGAGTCCAGACAGGGTTGTCGGAGAGACCCAGTACTTC
TRBV7-9,once,TRBJ2-5,TRBD1,CASSPRQGGGETQYF,TGTGCCAGCAGCCCCCGACAGGGGGGCGGCGAGACCCAGTACTTC
TRBV15,few,TRBJ2-5,TRBD1,CATQFWDRLSETQYF,TGTGCCACCCAGTTCTGGGACAGGCTGTCTGAGACCCAGTACTTC
TRBV19,once,TRBJ2-7,.,CASTPPRGSDEQYF,TGTGCCAGTACCCCCCCGAGAGGGAGCGACGAGCAGTACTTC
TRBV5-1,.,TRBJ1-1,.,CASSSSSSFSGVDTEAFF,TGCGCCAGCAGCTCCTCGTCAAGTTTTTCAGGGGTCGACACTGAAGCTTTCTTT
TRBV19,.,TRBJ1-5,.,CASSIGGGYSNQPQHF,TGTGCCAGTAGTATAGGAGGGGGATACAGCAATCAGCCCCAGCATTTT
TRBV7-2,.,TRBJ2-7,TRBD1,CASSFRDRVPYEQYF,TGTGCCAGCAGCTTCCGGGACAGGGTACCCTACGAGCAGTACTTC
TRBV13,.,TRBJ2-5,.,CASSLGGRETQYF,TGTGCCAGCAGCTTAGGAGGGAGGGAGACCCAGTACTTC
TRBV6-4,.,TRBJ2-3,.,CASSDQGRVDTQYF,TGTGCCAGCAGTGATCAGGGGAGGGTAGATACGCAGTATTTT
TRBV30,.,TRBJ1-1,TRBD1,CAWSAFRQGIPNTEAFF,TGTGCCTGGAGTGCGTTTAGACAGGGGATCCCGAACACTGAAGCTTTCTTT
TRBV18,.,TRBJ1-1,.,CASSPRGGYTEAFF,TGTGCCAGCTCACCACGAGGGGGTTACACTGAAGCTTTCTTT
TRBV9,few,TRBJ2-7,TRBD2,CASSGGLADVNEQYF,TGTGCCAGCAGCGGGGGACTAGCGGACGTGAACGAGCAGTACTTC
TRBV7-9,.,TRBJ2-1,TRBD2,CASSSTSGRVGEQFF,TGTGCCAGCAGCTCTACTAGCGGACGGGTCGGTGAGCAGTTCTTC
TRBV7-2,.,TRBJ2-7,TRBD1,CASNKGQGAGEQYF,TGTGCCAGCAACAAAGGACAGGGGGCTGGCGAGCAGTACTTC
TRBV6-5,.,TRBJ1-4,TRBD1,CASSSGRGATNEKLFF,TGTGCCAGCAGTTCAGGCAGGGGGGCTACTAATGAAAAACTGTTTTTT
TRBV20-1,.,TRBJ1-1,.,CSAGGSTEAFF,TGCAGTGCCGGAGGGAGCACTGAAGCTTTCTTT
TRBV18,.,TRBJ1-5,TRBD1,CASSRRDRDLTGNQPQHF,TGTGCCAGCTCACGAAGGGACAGAGATCTAACGGGCAATCAGCCCCAGCATTTT
TRBV7-9,.,TRBJ1-2,.,CASRPDPGRGNYGYTF,TGTGCCAGCAGGCCGGATCCGGGACGGGGGAACTATGGCTACACCTTC
TRBV30,.,TRBJ2-2,TRBD2,CAWTGTSGPTGELFF,TGTGCCTGGACCGGGACTAGCGGACCCACCGGGGAGCTGTTTTTT
TRBV30,.,TRBJ1-5,.,CAWNLEGGNQPQHF,TGTGCCTGGAACTTGGAGGGTGGCAATCAGCCCCAGCATTTT
TRBV14,.,TRBJ2-4,TRBD2,CASSQSASGNTLQKNIQYF,TGTGCCAGCAGCCAATCGGCTAGCGGGAACACCCTCCAAAAAAACATTCAGTACTTC
TRBV9,.,TRBJ1-6,.,CASSVATGSYNSPLHF,TGTGCCAGCAGCGTAGCTACGGGTTCCTATAATTCACCCCTCCACTTT
TRBV13,.,TRBJ2-5,.,CASSPGTVGGAKTQYF,TGTGCCAGCAGCCCCGGGACAGTCGGGGGAGCAAAGACCCAGTACTTC
TRBV4-2,once,TRBJ2-7,.,CASSQVTTGYEQYF,TGTGCCAGCAGCCAAGTAACGACAGGCTACGAGCAGTACTTC
TRBV6-6,.,TRBJ2-7,.,CASSYGTPYEQYF,TGTGCCAGCAGTTACGGGACACCCTACGAGCAGTACTTC
TRBV5-4,.,TRBJ2-1,TRBD1,CASSSRDRAYNEQFF,TGTGCCAGCAGCTCCCGGGACAGGGCCTACAATGAGCAGTTCTTC
TRBV30,.,TRBJ1-1,.,CAWSFRVDTEAFF,TGTGCCTGGAGTTTCAGGGTGGACACTGAAGCTTTCTTT
TRBV29-1,.,TRBJ1-4,.,CSVVLPGTPSEKLFF,TGCAGCGTTGTGCTGCCCGGGACACCCAGTGAAAAACTGTTTTTT
TRBV2,.,TRBJ2-5,TRBD2,CASSWEGGETQYF,TGTGCCAGCAGTTGGGAGGGAGGAGAGACCCAGTACTTC
TRBV4-3,many,TRBJ1-2,.,CASSQEYSGVYGYTF,TGCGCCAGCAGCCAAGAATATTCAGGGGTGTATGGCTACACCTTC
TRBV28,.,TRBJ2-7,.,CASAGEGEQYF,TGTGCCAGCGCAGGGGAGGGCGAGCAGTACTTC
TRBV6-1,.,TRBJ2-7,.,CASDRTDEQYF,TGTGCCAGTGACAGGACGGACGAGCAGTACTTC
TRBV18,.,TRBJ2-7,TRBD2,CASSPQGAGGNEQYF,TGTGCCAGCTCACCCCAAGGAGCGGGAGGAAACGAGCAGTACTTC
TRBV6-5,.,TRBJ1-2,.,CASSYSGGTVGSYTF,TGTGCCAGCAGTTACTCGGGGGGGACCGTCGGGAGTTACACCTTC
TRBV2,.,TRBJ2-3,TRBD1,CASTLRGPRDTQYF,TGTGCCAGCACTCTCAGGGGGCCAAGGGATACGCAGTATTTT
TRBV11-2,.,TRBJ2-3,TRBD2,CASSFRLAGVLGDTQYF,TGTGCCAGCAGCTTCCGACTAGCGGGAGTCCTAGGCGATACGCAGTATTTT
TRBV27,.,TRBJ1-3,.,CASRGGTGNTIYF,TGTGCCAGCAGGGGGGGGACTGGAAACACCATATATTTT
TRBV7-3,.,TRBJ2-2,.,CASSPRVGELFF,TGTGCCAGCAGCCCCAGGGTCGGGGAGCTGTTTTTT
TRBV11-3,.,TRBJ2-1,.,CASSLETQGRPYNEQFF,TGTGCCAGCAGCTTAGAAACCCAGGGAAGGCCCTACAATGAGCAGTTCTTC
TRBV5-1,.,TRBJ1-5,TRBD1,CASSNGTGGNQPQHF,TGCGCCAGCAGCAACGGGACAGGAGGCAATCAGCCCCAGCATTTT
TRBV19,few,TRBJ2-3,TRBD2,CASSIGSGSFDTQYF,TGTGCCAGTAGTATAGGTAGCGGGAGCTTTGATACGCAGTATTTT
TRBV30,.,TRBJ1-2,.,CAWSTGYGYTF,TGTGCCTGGAGTACAGGCTATGGCTACACCTTC
TRBV11-3,.,TRBJ2-3,.,CASNFQESTDTQYF,TGTGCCAGCAATTTCCAGGAAAGCACAGATACGCAGTATTTT
TRBV5-5,.,TRBJ1-5,TRBD1,CASSFQGQGSQPQHF,TGTGCCAGCAGCTTCCAGGGACAGGGTAGTCAGCCCCAGCATTTT
TRBV14,.,TRBJ2-7,.,CASSQDSGLLSYEQYF,TGTGCCAGCAGCCAAGATAGTGGACTACTCTCCTACGAGCAGTACTTC
TRBV28,.,TRBJ2-7,TRBD1,CATDTGQGREQYF,TGTGCCACCGACACGGGACAGGGGCGCGAGCAGTACTTC
TRBV19,.,TRBJ2-3,TRBD2,CASRYLAGGSDTQYF,TGTGCCAGTCGTTACCTAGCGGGAGGGTCAGATACGCAGTATTTT
TRBV9,few,TRBJ1-1,.,CASSVAVNTEAFF,TGTGCCAGCAGCGTAGCCGTGAACACTGAAGCTTTCTTT
TRBV5-6,.,TRBJ1-5,.,CASSVLHINQPQHF,TGTGCCAGCAGCGTGTTACACATCAATCAGCCCCAGCATTTT
TRBV11-2,.,TRBJ2-3,.,CASIMGGRSPEADTQYF,TGTGCCAGTATTATGGGCGGGCGGTCCCCCGAGGCAGATACGCAGTATTTT
TRBV29-1,once,TRBJ2-7,.,CSVEQGNEQYF,TGCAGCGTTGAACAGGGAAACGAGCAGTACTTC